These T cell receptor beta chains were read from a single sample in a study of blood T cells in healthy people across ages. Each CDR3 protein is one row after TCRdb ran MiXCR on the 5' RACE reads. The sample yields 1.5 million to 2 million distinct CDR3 sequences, approximately 40% seen once. The specimen sequenced was blood. Receptors originate from a human donor in good health. Both conserved end residues are part of each CDR3.

V: TRBV25-1; CDR3: CASSEYFFGEASGANVLTF
V: TRBV28; CDR3: CASSLGILPYEQYF
V: TRBV20-1; CDR3: CSAAGLAGSYNEQYF
V: TRBV12-3/TRBV12-4; CDR3: CASSSWLEQYF
V: TRBV18; CDR3: CASSGSLEFAYNEQFF
V: TRBV5-1; CDR3: CASSFGTSGGAAGTDTQYF
V: TRBV7-8; CDR3: CASSFNIGASGDYNEQFF
V: TRBV4-3; CDR3: CASSQVARNEQYF
V: TRBV5-1; CDR3: CASSLALQETQYF
V: TRBV5-6; CDR3: CASSLSPGEFVAQHF
V: TRBV6-1; CDR3: CATYHYYEQYF
V: TRBV15; CDR3: CATSSGGTLNYGYTF
V: TRBV29-1; CDR3: CSVGDTTSYEQYF
V: TRBV10-3; CDR3: CAISDPGQGLGVAFF
V: TRBV12-3/TRBV12-4; CDR3: CASSSGHTEAFF
V: TRBV7-2; CDR3: CASSPGPRSYEQYF
V: TRBV20-1; CDR3: CSARWGEGVDNIQYF
V: TRBV29-1; CDR3: CSVFTTVGTEAFF
V: TRBV11-2; CDR3: CASSYSRATEAFF
V: TRBV6-1; CDR3: CASSDPGGGYTF
V: TRBV7-4; CDR3: CASSYQEGTEAFF
V: TRBV12-3/TRBV12-4; CDR3: CASSPTALGGPVRTNYGYTF
V: TRBV5-1; CDR3: CASSGQTHNEQFF
V: TRBV20-1; CDR3: CSASGGGTGSSYEQYF
V: TRBV5-1; CDR3: CASSLPGQDYGCTF
V: TRBV6-5; CDR3: CATGAGPISNEQFF
V: TRBV4-3; CDR3: CASSQVEFGAEAFF
V: TRBV3-1; CDR3: CASSRTGPSYTF
V: TRBV6-5; CDR3: CASKRGQGYHQPQHF
V: TRBV5-1; CDR3: CASPRTSPQETQYF
V: TRBV5-1; CDR3: CASSSRTFDYEQYF
V: TRBV7-9; CDR3: CASSLRTEPNSPLHF
V: TRBV20-1; CDR3: CSASLPGGGAQYF
V: TRBV7-3; CDR3: CASSLRGNAGSGEQYF
V: TRBV7-9; CDR3: CASSSDISTGELFF
V: TRBV15; CDR3: CATSKTSGGQTYNEQFF
V: TRBV5-1; CDR3: CASSLVAGSEAFF
V: TRBV7-2; CDR3: CASSLLGDSATDTQYF
V: TRBV28; CDR3: CASSPTPGTGSYEQYF
V: TRBV12-3/TRBV12-4; CDR3: CASSFVVRATEAFF
V: TRBV20-1; CDR3: CSARDGYPAVGTEAFF
V: TRBV10-3; CDR3: CAIGAAGNTIYF
V: TRBV7-2; CDR3: CASSLGGAGGFNEQFF
V: TRBV6-2/TRBV6-3; CDR3: CASSTGGGLVTGELFF
V: TRBV15; CDR3: CATSGPGQVVFF
V: TRBV4-3; CDR3: CASSQGGWDIQYF
V: TRBV18; CDR3: CASSMGQRLEAFF
V: TRBV4-3; CDR3: CASSQDEGTDTQYF
V: TRBV6-1; CDR3: CASSPRIGETEAFF
V: TRBV27; CDR3: CASSLSDSNEQYF
V: TRBV7-2; CDR3: CASSLVGTEYEQYF
V: TRBV11-1; CDR3: CASSTRDRGYNEQFF